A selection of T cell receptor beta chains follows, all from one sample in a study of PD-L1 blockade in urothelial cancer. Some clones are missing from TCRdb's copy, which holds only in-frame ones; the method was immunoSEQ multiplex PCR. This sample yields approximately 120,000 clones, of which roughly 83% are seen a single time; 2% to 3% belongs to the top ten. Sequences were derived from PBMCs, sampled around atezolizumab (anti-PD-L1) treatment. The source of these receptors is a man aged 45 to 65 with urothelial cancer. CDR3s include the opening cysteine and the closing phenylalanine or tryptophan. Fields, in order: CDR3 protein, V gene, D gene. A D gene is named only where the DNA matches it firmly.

CDR3: CASLKASGANVLTF; V: TRBV6-5; D: -
CDR3: CASSEFEGLPQFF; V: TRBV2; D: -
CDR3: CASSLGLAGGPYEQYF; V: TRBV5-1; D: TRBD2
CDR3: CASSPGTEAFF; V: TRBV28; D: -
CDR3: CASSDRDRGSSPLHF; V: TRBV5-1; D: TRBD1
CDR3: CASSSAGGLVGYTF; V: TRBV5-4; D: TRBD1
CDR3: CASSDTSNQPQHF; V: TRBV19; D: -
CDR3: CASSLSQYTEAFF; V: TRBV5-1; D: -
CDR3: CASSIDGQNEQYF; V: TRBV19; D: -
CDR3: CASRLAGGSPFF; V: TRBV2; D: TRBD2
CDR3: CASSKFTVGAEEDTQYF; V: TRBV18; D: -
CDR3: CASSLRQDNSPLHF; V: TRBV28; D: -
CDR3: CASTPGLVGQETQYF; V: TRBV6-1; D: TRBD2
CDR3: CASIEAGTGAYEQYF; V: TRBV28; D: TRBD1
CDR3: CSGTTGGREKLFF; V: TRBV29-1; D: TRBD1
CDR3: CASRGLAVPYEQYF; V: TRBV2; D: TRBD2
CDR3: CAARRQGNNSPLHF; V: TRBV19; D: TRBD1
CDR3: CASGLRGNNQETQYF; V: TRBV11-2; D: -
CDR3: CASSPQGTLNTGELFF; V: TRBV7-3; D: -
CDR3: CASSLSYRGNNEQFF; V: TRBV7-6; D: TRBD1
CDR3: CAIRESGTGVTGELFF; V: TRBV10-3; D: TRBD1
CDR3: CASSLQLAREQYF; V: TRBV6-5; D: TRBD2
CDR3: CASSEVASSYEQYF; V: TRBV5-1; D: -
CDR3: CASRSGIFTGANVLTF; V: TRBV6-6; D: -
CDR3: CASSEYRDSTEAFF; V: TRBV25-1; D: TRBD1
CDR3: CASSQGRRARYNEQFF; V: TRBV4-1; D: -
CDR3: CASSQGSSGANVLTF; V: TRBV6-5; D: -
CDR3: CSVVRNEQFF; V: TRBV29-1; D: -
CDR3: CATSSASYRDVEPQHF; V: TRBV15; D: -
CDR3: CAISESTVGEQYF; V: TRBV10-3; D: -
CDR3: CASSERGVAPEQYF; V: TRBV9; D: TRBD2
CDR3: CASKSGQGLSTEAFF; V: TRBV27; D: TRBD1
CDR3: CASSISSGRGYEQYF; V: TRBV19; D: TRBD2
CDR3: CASSPLGGTPLEQYF; V: TRBV6-5; D: -
CDR3: CASSSAHRGRSFF; V: TRBV11-2; D: TRBD1
CDR3: CASSSSGSSYNEQFF; V: TRBV5-1; D: TRBD2
CDR3: CASSQDVGTTSRETQYF; V: TRBV4-2; D: -
CDR3: CASMVRGGRETQYF; V: TRBV5-1; D: TRBD2
CDR3: CASRPKDRGRETQYF; V: TRBV2; D: TRBD1
CDR3: CASSVGRGAHSNQPQHF; V: TRBV19; D: -
CDR3: CASSVGGTSGRSETQYF; V: TRBV9; D: TRBD2
CDR3: CATGLAEQTGELFF; V: TRBV10-3; D: TRBD2
CDR3: CASRGTGKTEKLFF; V: TRBV2; D: -
CDR3: CASQSEQSTDTQYF; V: TRBV28; D: -
CDR3: CASSQVASGTSDTQYF; V: TRBV4-2; D: TRBD2
CDR3: CASSYSRYEQYF; V: TRBV6-5; D: -
CDR3: CASSLGQRAGYEKLFF; V: TRBV5-6; D: -
CDR3: CASKPAGGYGYTF; V: TRBV11-2; D: -
CDR3: CASSPRQGTTYEQYF; V: TRBV5-1; D: TRBD1
CDR3: CASRLTGITQETQYF; V: TRBV5-1; D: -
CDR3: CASSLSGQGGQNIQYF; V: TRBV11-3; D: TRBD1